The clone carrying this TCR beta chain was found many times. The data derive from a study of patients with pleural tuberculosis. TCRdb reprocessed the reads with MiXCR, giving one entry per CDR3 protein. The table lists around 50,000 distinct CDR3 sequences, less than 8% of them singletons, with around 16% in the top ten. V gave up 4 bases and J gave up 7 bases, with 16 bases separating them. CDR3 length: 13 amino acids. Germline V gene sequence: CDR1 DFQATT, CDR2 SNEGSKA (reference sequence). This TCR was recovered from a human donor with pleural tuberculosis. V usage is TRBV20-1 and J usage is TRBJ2-5; no definite D call. The CDR3 DNA sequence: TGCAGTGCTATTGCCGCCCCAATAGGGACCCAGTACTTC. The encoded protein is CSAIAAPIGTQYF.